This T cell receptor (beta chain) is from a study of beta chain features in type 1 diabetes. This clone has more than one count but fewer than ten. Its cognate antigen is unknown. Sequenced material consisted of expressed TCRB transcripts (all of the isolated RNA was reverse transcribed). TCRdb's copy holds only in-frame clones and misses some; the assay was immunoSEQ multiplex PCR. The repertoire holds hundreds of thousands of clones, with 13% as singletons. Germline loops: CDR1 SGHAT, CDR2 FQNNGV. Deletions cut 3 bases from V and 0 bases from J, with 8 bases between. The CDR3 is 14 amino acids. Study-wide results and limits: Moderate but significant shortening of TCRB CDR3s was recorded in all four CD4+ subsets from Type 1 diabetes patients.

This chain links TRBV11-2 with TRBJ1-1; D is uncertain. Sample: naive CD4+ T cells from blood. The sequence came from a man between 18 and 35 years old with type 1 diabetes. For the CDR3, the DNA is TGTGCCAGCAGCTTGTCCGGGATGAACACTGAAGCTTTCTTT. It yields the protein CASSLSGMNTEAFF.